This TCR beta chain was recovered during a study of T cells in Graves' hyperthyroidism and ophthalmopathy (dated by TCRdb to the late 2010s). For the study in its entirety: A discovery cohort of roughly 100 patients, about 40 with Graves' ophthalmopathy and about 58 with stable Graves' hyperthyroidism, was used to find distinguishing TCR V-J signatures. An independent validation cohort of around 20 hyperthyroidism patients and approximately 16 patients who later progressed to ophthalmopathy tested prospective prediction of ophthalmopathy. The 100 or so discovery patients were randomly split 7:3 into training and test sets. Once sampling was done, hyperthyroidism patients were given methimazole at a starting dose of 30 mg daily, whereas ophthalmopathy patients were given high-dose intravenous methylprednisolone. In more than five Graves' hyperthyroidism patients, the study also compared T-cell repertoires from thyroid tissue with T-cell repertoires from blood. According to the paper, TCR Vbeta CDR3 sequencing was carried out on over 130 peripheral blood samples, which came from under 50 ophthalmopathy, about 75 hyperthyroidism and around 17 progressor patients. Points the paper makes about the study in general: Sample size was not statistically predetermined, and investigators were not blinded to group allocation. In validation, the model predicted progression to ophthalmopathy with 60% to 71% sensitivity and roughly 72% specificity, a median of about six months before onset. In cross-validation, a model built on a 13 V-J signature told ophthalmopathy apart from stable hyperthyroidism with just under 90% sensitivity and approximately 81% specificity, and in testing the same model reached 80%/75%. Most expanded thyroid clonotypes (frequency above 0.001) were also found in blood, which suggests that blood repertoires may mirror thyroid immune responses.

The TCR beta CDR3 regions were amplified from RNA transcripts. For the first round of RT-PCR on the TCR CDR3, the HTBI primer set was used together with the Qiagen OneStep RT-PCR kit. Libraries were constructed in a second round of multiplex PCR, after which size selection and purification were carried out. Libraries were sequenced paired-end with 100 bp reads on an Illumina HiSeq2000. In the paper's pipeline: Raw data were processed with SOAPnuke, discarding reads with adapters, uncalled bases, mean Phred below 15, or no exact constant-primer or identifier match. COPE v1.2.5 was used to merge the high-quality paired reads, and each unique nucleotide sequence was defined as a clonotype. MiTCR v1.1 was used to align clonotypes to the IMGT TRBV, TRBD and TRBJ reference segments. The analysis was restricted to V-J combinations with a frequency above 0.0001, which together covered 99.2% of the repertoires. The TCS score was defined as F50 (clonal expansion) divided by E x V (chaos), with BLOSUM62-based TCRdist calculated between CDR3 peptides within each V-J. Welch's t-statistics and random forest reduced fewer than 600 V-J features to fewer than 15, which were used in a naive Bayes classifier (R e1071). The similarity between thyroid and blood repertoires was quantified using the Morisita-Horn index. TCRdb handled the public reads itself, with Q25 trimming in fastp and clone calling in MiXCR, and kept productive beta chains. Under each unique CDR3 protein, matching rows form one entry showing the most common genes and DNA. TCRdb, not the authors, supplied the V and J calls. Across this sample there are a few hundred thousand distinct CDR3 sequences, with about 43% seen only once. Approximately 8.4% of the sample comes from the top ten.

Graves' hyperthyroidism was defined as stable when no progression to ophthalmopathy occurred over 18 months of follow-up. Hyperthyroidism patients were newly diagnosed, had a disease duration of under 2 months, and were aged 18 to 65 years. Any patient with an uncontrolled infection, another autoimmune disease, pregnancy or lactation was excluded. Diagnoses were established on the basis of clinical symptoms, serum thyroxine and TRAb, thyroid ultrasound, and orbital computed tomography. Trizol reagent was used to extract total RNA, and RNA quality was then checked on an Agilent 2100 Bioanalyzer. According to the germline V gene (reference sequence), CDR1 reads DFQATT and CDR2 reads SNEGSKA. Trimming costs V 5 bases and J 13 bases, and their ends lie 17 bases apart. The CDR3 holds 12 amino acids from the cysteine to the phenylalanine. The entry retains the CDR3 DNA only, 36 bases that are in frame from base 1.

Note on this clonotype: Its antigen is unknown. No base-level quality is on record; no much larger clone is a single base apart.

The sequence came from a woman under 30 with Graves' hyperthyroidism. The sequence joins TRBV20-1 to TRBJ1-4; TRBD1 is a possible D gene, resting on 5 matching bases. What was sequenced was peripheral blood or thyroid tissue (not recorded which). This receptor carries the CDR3 CSADRGSSSLFF. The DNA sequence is TGCAGTGCTGATCGGGGCAGTTCTTCACTGTTTTTT.